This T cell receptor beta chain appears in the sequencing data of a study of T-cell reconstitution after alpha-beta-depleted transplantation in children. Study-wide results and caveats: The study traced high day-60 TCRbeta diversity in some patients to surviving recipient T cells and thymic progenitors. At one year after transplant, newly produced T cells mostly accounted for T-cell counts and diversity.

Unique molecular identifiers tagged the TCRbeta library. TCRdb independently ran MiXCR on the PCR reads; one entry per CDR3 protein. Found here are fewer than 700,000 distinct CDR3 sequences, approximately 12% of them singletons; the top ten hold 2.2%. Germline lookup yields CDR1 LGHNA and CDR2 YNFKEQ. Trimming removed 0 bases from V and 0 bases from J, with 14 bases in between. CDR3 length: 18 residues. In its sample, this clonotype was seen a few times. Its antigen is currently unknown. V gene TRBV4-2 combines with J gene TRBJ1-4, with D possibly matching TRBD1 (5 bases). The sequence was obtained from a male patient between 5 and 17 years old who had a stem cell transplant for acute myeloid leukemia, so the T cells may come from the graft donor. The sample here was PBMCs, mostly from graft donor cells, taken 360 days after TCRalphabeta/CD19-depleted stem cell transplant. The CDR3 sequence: CASSQDGGGASTNEKLFF. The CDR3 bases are TGTGCCAGCAGCCAAGACGGGGGAGGGGCCTCAACTAATGAAAAACTGTTTTTT.